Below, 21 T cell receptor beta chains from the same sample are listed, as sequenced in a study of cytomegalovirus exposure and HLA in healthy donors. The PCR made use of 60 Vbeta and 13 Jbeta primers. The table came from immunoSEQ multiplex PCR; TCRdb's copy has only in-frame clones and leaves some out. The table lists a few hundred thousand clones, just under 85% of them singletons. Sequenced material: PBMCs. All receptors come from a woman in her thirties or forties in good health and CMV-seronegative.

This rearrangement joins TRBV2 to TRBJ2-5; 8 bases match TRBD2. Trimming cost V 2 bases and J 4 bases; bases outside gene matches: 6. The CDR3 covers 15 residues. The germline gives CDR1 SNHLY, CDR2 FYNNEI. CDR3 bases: TGTGCCAGCAGTGAATTCGGGGGGGTTGCAGAGACCCAGTACTTC. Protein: CASSEFGGVAETQYF.

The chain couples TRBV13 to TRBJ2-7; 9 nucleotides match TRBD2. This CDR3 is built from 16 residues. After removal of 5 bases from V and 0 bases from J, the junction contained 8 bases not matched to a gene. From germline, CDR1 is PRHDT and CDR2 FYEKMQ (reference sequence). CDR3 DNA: TGTGCCAGCAGCAAAACTAGCGGGCCTCGCTCCTACGAGCAGTACTTC. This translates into CASSKTSGPRSYEQYF.

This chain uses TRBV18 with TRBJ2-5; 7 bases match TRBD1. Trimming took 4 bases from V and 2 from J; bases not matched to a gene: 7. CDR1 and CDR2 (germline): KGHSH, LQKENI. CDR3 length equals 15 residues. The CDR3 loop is CASSRYTGEQETQYF. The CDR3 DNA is TGTGCCAGCTCACGATACACAGGGGAACAAGAGACCCAGTACTTC.

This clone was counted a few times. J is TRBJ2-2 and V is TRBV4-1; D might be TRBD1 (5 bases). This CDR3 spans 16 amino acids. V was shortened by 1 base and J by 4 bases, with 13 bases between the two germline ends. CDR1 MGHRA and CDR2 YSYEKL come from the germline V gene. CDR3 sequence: CASSQVDMGLTGELFF. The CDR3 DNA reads TGCGCCAGCAGCCAAGTTGACATGGGGCTCACCGGGGAGCTGTTTTTT.

The CDR3 sequence: CASSLDSRYTEAFF. For the CDR3, the DNA is TGCGCCAGCAGCTTGGACAGCCGTTACACTGAAGCTTTCTTT. This chain links TRBV5-1 with TRBJ1-1; D gene unclear. V was trimmed by 0 bases and J by 3 bases, leaving 9 bases between them. Germline V gives CDR1 SGHRS, CDR2 YFSETQ. The CDR3 length is 14 residues.

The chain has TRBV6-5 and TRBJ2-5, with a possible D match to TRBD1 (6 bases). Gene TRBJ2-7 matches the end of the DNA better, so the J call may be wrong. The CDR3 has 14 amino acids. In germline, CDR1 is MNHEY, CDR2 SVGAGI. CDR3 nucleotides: TGTGCCAGCAGTGGGGGCAGGGGTGGCTACGAGCAGTACTTC. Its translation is CASSGGRGGYEQYF.

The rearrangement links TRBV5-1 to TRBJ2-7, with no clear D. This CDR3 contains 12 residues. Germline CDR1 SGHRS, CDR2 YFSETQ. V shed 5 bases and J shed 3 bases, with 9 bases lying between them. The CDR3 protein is CASRHDNYEQYF. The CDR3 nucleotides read TGCGCCAGCAGACATGACAACTACGAGCAGTACTTC.

The CDR3 region is CASSTQNTGLSEAFF. CDR3 DNA sequence: TGTGCCAGCAGCACCCAGAATACAGGGCTCTCTGAAGCTTTCTTT. The chain uses TRBV9 and TRBJ1-1; D may be TRBD1 (6 bases). Deletions cut 4 bases from V and 6 bases from J, with 19 bases between. The CDR3 runs to 15 residues. The V gene's germline CDR1 is SGDLS and CDR2 YYNGEE.

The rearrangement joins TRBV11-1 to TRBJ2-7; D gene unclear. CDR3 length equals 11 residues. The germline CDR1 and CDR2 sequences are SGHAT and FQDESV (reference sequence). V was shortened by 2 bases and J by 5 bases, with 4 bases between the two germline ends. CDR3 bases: TGTGCCAGCAGCTTATCAAACGAGCAGTACTTC. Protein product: CASSLSNEQYF.

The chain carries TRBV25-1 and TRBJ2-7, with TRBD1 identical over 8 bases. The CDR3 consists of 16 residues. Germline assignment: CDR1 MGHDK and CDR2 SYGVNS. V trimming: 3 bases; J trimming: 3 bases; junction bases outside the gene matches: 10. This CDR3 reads CASSEPAGQGGYEQYF. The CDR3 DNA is TGTGCCAGCAGTGAGCCGGCAGGACAGGGAGGCTACGAGCAGTACTTC.

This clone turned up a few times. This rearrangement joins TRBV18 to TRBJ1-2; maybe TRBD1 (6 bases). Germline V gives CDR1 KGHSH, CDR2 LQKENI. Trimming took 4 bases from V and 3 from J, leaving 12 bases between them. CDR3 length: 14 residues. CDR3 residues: CASSLTGIDYGYTF. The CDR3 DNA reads TGTGCCAGCTCACTCACAGGGATTGACTATGGCTACACCTTC.

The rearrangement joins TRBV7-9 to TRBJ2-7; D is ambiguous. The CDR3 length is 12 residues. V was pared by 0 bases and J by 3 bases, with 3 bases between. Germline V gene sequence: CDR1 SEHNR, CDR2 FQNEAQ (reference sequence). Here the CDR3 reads CASSLAIYEQYF. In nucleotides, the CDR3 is TGTGCCAGCAGCTTAGCTATCTACGAGCAGTACTTC. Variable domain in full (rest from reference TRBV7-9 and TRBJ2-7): DTGVSQNPRHKITKRGQNVTFRCDPISEHNRLYWYRQTLGQGPEFLTYFQNEAQLEKSRLLSDRFSAERPKGSFSTLEIQRTEQGDSAMYLCASSLAIYEQYFGPGTRLTVT.

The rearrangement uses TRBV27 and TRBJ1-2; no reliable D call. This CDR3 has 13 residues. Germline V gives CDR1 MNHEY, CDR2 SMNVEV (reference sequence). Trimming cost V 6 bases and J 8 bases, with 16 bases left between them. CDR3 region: CASSPRGLEGYTF. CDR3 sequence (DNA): TGTGCCAGCAGCCCCAGAGGGTTAGAAGGCTACACCTTC.

The CDR3 coding sequence is TGTGCCAGTAGTCAGGGGGCTGGAAGAACTGAAGCTTTCTTT. It encodes CASSQGAGRTEAFF. The rearrangement links TRBV19 to TRBJ1-1; 8 bases are a match to TRBD1. This CDR3 has 14 amino acids. CDR1 is LNHDA, CDR2 SQIVND, per germline (reference sequence). The J segment lost 5 bases and the V segment lost 5 bases, leaving 7 bases of the junction unmatched.

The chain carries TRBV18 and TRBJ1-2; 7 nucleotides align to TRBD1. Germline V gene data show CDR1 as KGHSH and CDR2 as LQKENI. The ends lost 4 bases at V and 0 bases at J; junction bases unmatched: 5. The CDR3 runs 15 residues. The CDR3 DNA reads TGTGCCAGCTCACGGGACAGCACGGCTAACTATGGCTACACCTTC. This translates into CASSRDSTANYGYTF.

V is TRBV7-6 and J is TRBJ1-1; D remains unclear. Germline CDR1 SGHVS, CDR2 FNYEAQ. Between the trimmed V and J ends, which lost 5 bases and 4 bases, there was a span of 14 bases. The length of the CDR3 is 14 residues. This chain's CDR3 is CASSPDPAGTEAFF. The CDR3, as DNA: TGTGCCAGCAGCCCCGACCCGGCGGGCACTGAAGCTTTCTTT.

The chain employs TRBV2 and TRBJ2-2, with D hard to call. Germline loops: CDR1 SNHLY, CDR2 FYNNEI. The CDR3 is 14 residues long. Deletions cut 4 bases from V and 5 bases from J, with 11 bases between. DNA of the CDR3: TGTGCCAGCAGTGGGATCGACTTTACCGGGGAGCTGTTTTTT. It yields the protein CASSGIDFTGELFF.

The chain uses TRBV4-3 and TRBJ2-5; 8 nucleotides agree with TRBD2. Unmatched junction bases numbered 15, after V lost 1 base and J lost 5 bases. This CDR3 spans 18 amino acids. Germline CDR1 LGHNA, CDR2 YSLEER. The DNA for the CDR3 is TGCGCCAGCAGCCAAGGTGGACACACGGGGGGGGTCGGGGAGACCCAGTACTTC. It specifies CASSQGGHTGGVGETQYF.

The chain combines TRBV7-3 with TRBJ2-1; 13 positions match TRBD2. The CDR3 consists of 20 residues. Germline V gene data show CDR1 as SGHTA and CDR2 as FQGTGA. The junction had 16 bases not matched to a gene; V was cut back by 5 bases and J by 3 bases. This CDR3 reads CASSLAGLAGRNDFYNEQFF. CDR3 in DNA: TGTGCCAGCAGCCTCGCGGGACTAGCGGGGCGGAACGATTTCTACAATGAGCAGTTCTTC.

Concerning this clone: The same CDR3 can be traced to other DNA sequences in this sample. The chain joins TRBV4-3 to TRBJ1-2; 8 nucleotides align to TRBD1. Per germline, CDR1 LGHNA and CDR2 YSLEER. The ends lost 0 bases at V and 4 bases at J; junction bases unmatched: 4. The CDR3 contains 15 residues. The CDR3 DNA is TGCGCCAGCAGCCAAGATAGACAGGGGAGCTATGGCTACACCTTC. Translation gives CASSQDRQGSYGYTF.

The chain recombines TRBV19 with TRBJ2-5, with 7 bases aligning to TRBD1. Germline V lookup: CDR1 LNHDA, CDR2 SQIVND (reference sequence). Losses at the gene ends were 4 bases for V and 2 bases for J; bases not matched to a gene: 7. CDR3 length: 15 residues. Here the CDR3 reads CASSTGTAQQETQYF. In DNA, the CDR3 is TGTGCCAGTAGTACCGGGACAGCCCAACAAGAGACCCAGTACTTC.